The present T cell receptor beta chain was sequenced within a study of shared clonotypes between healthy human individuals (dated by TCRdb to 2019 to 2021). For the wider study: The cohort comprised a couple of women and a few men aged 18 to 49 years. For each donor, CD4 naive and CD4 memory were each given three plates, CD8 naive was given two plates, and CD8 memory was given one plate. Blood TCR repertoires of a handful of healthy adults were deeply sequenced to estimate repertoire size and the extent of clonotype sharing between individuals. Libraries were prepared and TCR repertoires were sequenced by different laboratories using diverse techniques, in order to increase sequencing depth and limit assay-specific biases. Leukapheresis yielded between about 0.94 and 8.9 billion PBMCs per donor. General study outcomes and caveats: Estimated clonotype richness was generally larger for naive than for memory subsets. Incomplete sequencing was indicated by rarefaction of sorted-subset datasets, despite the large sequencing depth. Higher generation probabilities were observed for clonotypes shared by all four sorted-subset donors than for non-shared clonotypes. The genetic and exposure-history diversity represented was limited by the small number of donors. Sharing across several donors was observed for about 5% of naive CD4, over 3% of naive CD8, roughly 2.4% of memory CD4, and around 0.4% of memory CD8 clonotypes. Pairwise subsampling led to the expectation that sequencing depth would affect the degree of clonotype sharing among donors. Sampling was restricted to blood, and TCR repertoires in tissues likely differ from the TCR repertoires found in blood.

Using the deep immunoSEQ assay, TCR CDR3 regions were amplified from genomic DNA by multiplex PCR. Genomic DNA extracted from each cell subset was distributed evenly over all wells of several immunoSEQ 96-well plates, and each plate served as one replicate. Each replicate PCR for sorted subsets received about 200 ng genomic DNA, equal to 30,000 or so T cell genomes. Purified libraries were quantified with a Qubit 3.0 fluorometer, sized on a Bioanalyzer 2100, and re-quantified with the KAPA Library Quantification kit. A separate single-read 150-cycle Illumina NextSeq 550 flow cell was used to sequence each immunoSEQ 96-well plate. From the authors' description of their analysis: Because the immunoSEQ output included only junctional sequences and no quality scores, the filtering could not be the same as the filtering used for full-length reads. Sequences were annotated with PyIR, a Python wrapper for IgBLAST v1.9, using IMGT germline references to assign V/J genes and CDR3. Reads with weak V/J assignments (E-value above 1e-6), missing CDR3, stop codons, out-of-frame junctions, or ambiguous translated residues were removed. V3J clonotypes were defined by identical inferred V gene, J gene, and CDR3 amino acid sequence. To compute the percentage overlap between repertoires, the number of shared unique clonotypes was divided by the size of the smaller repertoire. Three approaches were used to assess repertoire richness: RTK rarefaction, the Chao1 estimator, and Recon v2.1 estimates of unobserved clonotypes. OLGA was used to compute generation probabilities for all TCRbeta clonotypes that the gDNA method yielded from a handful of donors. In its TCRdb copy, this immuneACCESS table keeps in-frame sequences only and misses some clones. Where compared with another copy, unresolved V genes explain less than half of these, and the others have no known cause. The V and J calls and the clone size are those of that table, but D and trimming were determined from the DNA. This sample is represented by hundreds of thousands of clones; 96% of them were singletons. The ten top clones hold less than 0.25% of the sample.

With regard to this clone: It lacks a known antigen. Base-call qualities are not available, and no considerably larger clone is one nucleotide away.

CD8 naive samples were obtained by positive selection for CCR7 among CD45RO-negative cells, yielding a CD45RA+CCR7+ population from which TemRA cells were excluded. Donors were healthy HIV-negative adults with no recently reported acute infections or vaccinations. Every donor was a Caucasian adult living in Nashville, Tennessee, USA. Blood was obtained by leukapheresis, after which PBMCs were separated by Ficoll-Histopaque density gradient centrifugation and cryopreserved in liquid nitrogen vapor phase. Analytical flow cytometry was used to check the purity and quantity of every magnetically sorted T cell population. From each sorted fraction, genomic DNA was isolated and quantified by UV absorbance on a Nanodrop 2000c. The CDR3 holds 15 amino acids from the cysteine to the phenylalanine. Only the CDR3 region is kept as DNA, spanning 45 bases read in frame from base 1. The trim is 6 bases for V and 5 bases for J, with a gap of 18 bases between the germline ends. Per the germline V gene, MGHRA is the CDR1 and YSYEKL is the CDR2.

This clonotype originated in a man aged 25-40 years in good health. Sequencing was performed on naive CD8+ T cells sorted from blood. The cell subset or site label for this specimen denotes: CD45RA+CCR7+. The V gene is TRBV4-1 and the J gene is TRBJ2-3; perhaps TRBD2 is the D gene, with 6 bases matching. The CDR3 in this case is CASSYRPGEGDTQYF. Read as DNA, the sequence is TGCGCCAGCAGTTACAGGCCGGGAGAGGGAGATACGCAGTATTTT.